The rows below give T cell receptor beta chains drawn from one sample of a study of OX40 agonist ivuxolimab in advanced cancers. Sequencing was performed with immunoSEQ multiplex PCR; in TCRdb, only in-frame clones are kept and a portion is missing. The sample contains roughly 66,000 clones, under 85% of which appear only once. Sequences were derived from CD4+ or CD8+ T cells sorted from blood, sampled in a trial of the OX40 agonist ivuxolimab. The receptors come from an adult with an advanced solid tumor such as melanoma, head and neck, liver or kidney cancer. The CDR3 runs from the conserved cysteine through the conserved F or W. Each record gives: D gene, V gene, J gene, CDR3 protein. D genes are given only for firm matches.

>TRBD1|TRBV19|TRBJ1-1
CASSPGQLNTEAFF
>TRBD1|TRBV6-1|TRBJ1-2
CASSEEGTGTGNGYTF
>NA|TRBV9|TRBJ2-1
CASSVVPSAYNEQFF
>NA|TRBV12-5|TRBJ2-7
CASGLTRQVPYEQYF
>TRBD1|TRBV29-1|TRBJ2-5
CSVGTGGDGETQYF
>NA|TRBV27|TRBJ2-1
CASSTADRPSSYNEQFF
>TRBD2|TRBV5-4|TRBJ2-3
CASSPSGRALTDTQYF
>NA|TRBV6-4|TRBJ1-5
CASSDAQGSNQPQHF
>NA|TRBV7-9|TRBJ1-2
CASSLARHIDGYTF
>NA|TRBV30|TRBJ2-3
CAWSVVGTDTQYF
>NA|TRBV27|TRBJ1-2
CASSLSAVYGYTF
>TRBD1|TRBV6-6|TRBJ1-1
CASRQGNTEAFF
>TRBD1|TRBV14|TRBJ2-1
CASSLYPTPGQPYNEQFF
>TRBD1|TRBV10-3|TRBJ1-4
CAIGTGTGNEKLFF
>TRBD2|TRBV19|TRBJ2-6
CASGREVSGANVLTF
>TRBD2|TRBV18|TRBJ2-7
CASSPRGGSNYEQYF
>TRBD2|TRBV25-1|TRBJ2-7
CASSALAGTYEQYF
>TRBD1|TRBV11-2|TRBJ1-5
CASSLETGAGQPQHF
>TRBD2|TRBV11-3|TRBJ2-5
CASSPGLAGVETQYF
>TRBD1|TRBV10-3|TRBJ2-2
CAISGTMDRGPPGELFF
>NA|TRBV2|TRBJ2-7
CAAKTLLGNYEQYF
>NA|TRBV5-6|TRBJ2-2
CASSRPPPTYGELFF
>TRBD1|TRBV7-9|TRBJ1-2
CASSLRTGEGYTF
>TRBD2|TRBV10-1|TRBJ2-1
CASSEEGLASLKFF
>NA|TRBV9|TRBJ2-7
CASSVGYRQGGDEQYF
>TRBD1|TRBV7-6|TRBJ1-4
CASSTTQGGNEKLFF
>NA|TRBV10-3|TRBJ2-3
CAISPRTTSTDTQYF
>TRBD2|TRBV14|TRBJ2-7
CASSQGSGRFYEQYF
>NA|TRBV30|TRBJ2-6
CAWSRTGANVLTF
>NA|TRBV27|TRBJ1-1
CASSLVGPRRTEAFF
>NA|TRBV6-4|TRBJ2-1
CASSPSRGNDEQFF
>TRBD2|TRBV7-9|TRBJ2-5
CASSPGLDQETQYF
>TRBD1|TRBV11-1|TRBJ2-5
CASRFAWTGWETQYF
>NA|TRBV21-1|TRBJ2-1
CASSKDYSGRVYEQFF
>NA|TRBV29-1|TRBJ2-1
CSVGWGNEQFF
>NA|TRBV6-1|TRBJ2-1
CASNTLNEQFF
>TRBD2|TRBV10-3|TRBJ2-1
CAISEGTSAYNEQFF
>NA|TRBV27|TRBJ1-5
CASSSTGQGLWHF
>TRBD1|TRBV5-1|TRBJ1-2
CASSPGGQGVYGYTF
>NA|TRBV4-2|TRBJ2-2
CASSQGVVGRENTGELFF
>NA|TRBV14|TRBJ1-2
CASADLWYGYTF
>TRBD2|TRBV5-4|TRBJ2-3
CASRNPTGAGGDTQYF
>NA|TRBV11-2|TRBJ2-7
CASSPPSGPYEQYF
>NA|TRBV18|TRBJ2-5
CASSPWGEETQYF
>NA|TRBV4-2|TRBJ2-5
CASSQDNPAGQETQYF
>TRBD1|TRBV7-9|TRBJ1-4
CATNSGTGNEKLFF
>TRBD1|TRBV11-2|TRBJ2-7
CASSPTGGAPKYEQYF
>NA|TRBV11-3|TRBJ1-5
CASSLTGARDQPQHF
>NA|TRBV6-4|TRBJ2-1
CASSGRAARNYNEQFF
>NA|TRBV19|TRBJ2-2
CASRVTGTGELFF
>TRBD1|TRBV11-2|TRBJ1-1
CASSLTGYGAFF
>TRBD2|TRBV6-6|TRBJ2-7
CASNPAGARSYEQYF